The 32 T cell receptor beta chains presented below share a single source sample, sequenced in a study of blood T cells in healthy people across ages. Through a sample-barcoded 5' primer and a J-beta primer mix, a second PCR was run for roughly 6 to 12 cycles. TCRdb ran MiXCR on the 5' RACE reads and lists one entry per CDR3 protein. The data show about 780,000 distinct CDR3 sequences, under 80% seen once. Sequenced sample: blood. The receptor source for this set is a man between 25 and 39 years old in good health.

CDR3 DNA sequence: TGCGCCAGCAGCCAAGGGACAGGGGGAGGGATGAACACTGAAGCTTTCTTT. Translated, it gives CASSQGTGGGMNTEAFF. The chain is built from TRBV4-3 and TRBJ1-1, with TRBD1 identical over 10 bases. Unmatched junction bases numbered 5, after V lost 1 base and J lost 0 bases. This CDR3 region has 17 residues. Germline values: CDR1 LGHNA, CDR2 YSLEER.

This chain connects TRBV7-3 to TRBJ1-2; TRBD1 matches 7 bases. The CDR3 runs to 14 residues. Germline CDR1 SGHTA, CDR2 FQGTGA. V lost 5 bases and J lost 8; bases outside the gene matches: 11. CDR3 amino acids: CASSPSGGGPGYTF. CDR3 coding DNA: TGTGCCAGCAGCCCGTCGGGAGGGGGCCCCGGCTACACCTTC.

The chain employs TRBV6-2 or TRBV6-3 and TRBJ2-3; the D is unclear. CDR3 length: 15 residues. CDR1 MNHEY and CDR2 SVGEGT come from the germline V gene. V shed 5 bases and J shed 0 bases, with 12 bases lying between them. The CDR3 DNA reads TGTGCCAGCAGTACCAGGCGGCGGAGCACAGATACGCAGTATTTT. This translates into CASSTRRRSTDTQYF.

The rearrangement uses TRBV9 and TRBJ2-7; tentatively, D is TRBD1 or TRBD2 (5 bases each). The V and J ends lost 0 bases and 2 bases respectively, with 15 bases between them. Germline CDR1 and CDR2: SGDLS and YYNGEE. This CDR3 is built from 16 residues. CDR3 DNA: TGTGCCAGCAGCGTAGCTACGGGACGGACCCCCTACGAGCAGTACTTC. The encoded protein is CASSVATGRTPYEQYF.

This chain links TRBV6-2 or TRBV6-3 with TRBJ1-4; tentative D call: TRBD1 (6 bases). The V and J ends lost 7 bases and 5 bases respectively, with 17 bases between them. There are 15 residues in the CDR3. Germline CDR1 is MNHEY and CDR2 is SVGEGT. The CDR3 loop reads CASTARQGWNEKLFF. The CDR3 bases are TGTGCCAGCACCGCGAGGCAGGGGTGGAATGAAAAACTGTTTTTT.

This clonotype was picked up one time. V and J are TRBV7-9 and TRBJ2-4; the D is unclear. TRBJ2-7 matches the DNA end more closely, so the J call is doubtful. The CDR3 has 15 amino acids. CDR1 and CDR2 from the germline V gene are SEHNR and FQNEAQ (reference sequence). CDR3 sequence: CASSLAYGQPYEQYF. For the CDR3, the DNA is TGTGCCAGCAGCTTAGCGTACGGGCAACCGTACGAGCAGTACTTC.

V usage is TRBV20-1 and J usage is TRBJ1-6, with 7 bases fitting TRBD1. This CDR3 has 15 residues. Germline-derived CDR1 and CDR2 are DFQATT and SNEGSKA (reference sequence). V shed 0 bases and J 7 bases; nucleotides not matched to a gene: 6. CDR3 in amino acids: CSAREGSGGNSPLHF. The CDR3 DNA sequence: TGCAGTGCTAGAGAGGGATCAGGGGGGAATTCACCCCTCCACTTT.

This clonotype was recorded a few times. A much larger clone lies a single base off, so this may be a read error. The rearrangement uses TRBV4-3 and TRBJ2-2; 10 bases fit TRBD1. The CDR3 has 15 residues. Germline CDR1 LGHNA, CDR2 YSLEER. Written as DNA, the CDR3 is TGCGCCAACAGCCATAGACAGGGGGCGGCCGGGGAGCTGTTTTTT. Translated: CANSHRQGAAGELFF.

The V and J genes are TRBV7-6 and TRBJ2-7; 10 positions agree with TRBD1. CDR3 length: 15 amino acids. After removal of 5 bases from V and 7 bases from J, the junction contained 11 bases not matched to a gene. The germline gives CDR1 SGHVS, CDR2 FNYEAQ. For the CDR3, the DNA is TGTGCCAGCAGCCAAGCCGGGACAGGGGTGCGGGAGCAGTACTTC. Protein sequence: CASSQAGTGVREQYF.

This sequence joins TRBV1 and TRBJ1-5. TRBV1 is classified as a pseudogene. This CDR3 is 16 amino acids long. CDR3 sequence reads: CTSSQETGRGNQPQHF. In nucleotides, the CDR3 is TGCACCAGCAGCCAAGAAACAGGGAGGGGGAATCAGCCCCAGCATTTT.

This clonotype has more than one count but fewer than ten. The chain employs TRBV9 and TRBJ2-7, with a weak D call TRBD1 (6 bases). The CDR3 runs 14 residues. CDR1 SGDLS and CDR2 YYNGEE come from the germline V gene. Deletions cut 2 bases from V and 2 bases from J, with 11 bases between. CDR3 protein: CASSVTGKAYEQYF. CDR3 coding DNA: TGTGCCAGCAGCGTTACAGGGAAGGCCTACGAGCAGTACTTC. Using reference TRBV9 and TRBJ2-7 for the parts outside the CDR3, the full variable domain is DSGVTQTPKHLITATGQRVTLRCSPRSGDLSVYWYQQSLDQGLQFLIQYYNGEERAKGNILERFSAQQFPDLHSELNLSSLELGDSALYFCASSVTGKAYEQYFGPGTRLTVT.

The chain is built from TRBV6-1 and TRBJ2-5; 7 nucleotides agree with TRBD1. The J call could be wrong; TRBJ2-7 is a better fit for the DNA end. The length of the CDR3 is 14 residues. Germline-derived CDR1 and CDR2 are MNHNS and SASEGT. The CDR3 is CASSEIGTAYEQYF. As DNA, the CDR3 is TGTGCCAGCAGTGAAATAGGGACAGCCTACGAGCAGTACTTC.

This clonotype turned up a few times. The rearrangement joins TRBV28 to TRBJ2-1, with no clear D. V lost 7 bases and J 0 bases, leaving 13 bases between the germline ends. Per the germline V gene, CDR1 is MDHEN and CDR2 is SYDVKM. The CDR3 contains 15 residues. The CDR3 DNA reads as TGTGCCAGCAAGCTTGTCTACCTCTCCTACAATGAGCAGTTCTTC. Protein: CASKLVYLSYNEQFF.

The J gene is TRBJ1-2, the V gene TRBV2; tentatively, D is TRBD1 (5 bases). V was pared by 4 bases and J by 1 base, with 10 bases between. This CDR3 spans 14 amino acids. Germline V gene sequence: CDR1 SNHLY, CDR2 FYNNEI. The CDR3 DNA reads as TGTGCCAGCAGTGTAGGACAAGTTAACTATGGCTACACCTTC. Protein: CASSVGQVNYGYTF.

The V and J genes are TRBV27 and TRBJ1-2; TRBD1 matches at 8 bases. This CDR3 spans 14 amino acids. Losses at the gene ends were 5 bases for V and 2 bases for J; bases not matched to a gene: 4. Per germline, CDR1 MNHEY and CDR2 SMNVEV (reference sequence). CDR3 coding DNA: TGTGCCAGCAGTGTGGACAGGGAGAACTATGGCTACACCTTC. Translated: CASSVDRENYGYTF.

With regard to this clonotype: A much more abundant neighbour one base away suggests this may be a read error. The chain couples TRBV4-2 to TRBJ1-2; no reliable D call. Per the germline V gene, CDR1 is LGHNA and CDR2 is YNFKEQ. CDR3 size: 13 residues. CDR3 sequence (DNA): TGTGCCGGCAGCCATAAAGCTAACTATGGCTACACCTTC. The encoded protein is CAGSHKANYGYTF.

This clonotype was detected only once. The chain is built from TRBV4-1 and TRBJ1-2, with D perhaps TRBD1 (5 bases). The germline CDR1 and CDR2 sequences are MGHRA and YSYEKL. CDR3 length equals 14 residues. V was shortened by 0 bases and J by 5 bases, with 10 bases between the two germline ends. The DNA for the CDR3 is TGCGCCAGCAGCCAAGAAAAAGACAGTTATGGCTACACCTTC. Translated, it gives CASSQEKDSYGYTF.

V is TRBV20-1 and J is TRBJ2-6; perhaps TRBD1 as D (5 bases). This CDR3 spans 18 amino acids. Deletions cut 5 bases from V and 0 bases from J, with 20 bases between. Germline CDR1 and CDR2: DFQATT and SNEGSKA (reference sequence). The chain's CDR3 is CSAQDFRGLSSGANVLTF. CDR3 in DNA: TGCAGTGCTCAAGATTTTAGGGGCCTTAGCTCTGGGGCCAACGTCCTGACTTTC.

The chain links TRBV9 to TRBJ2-1; TRBD2 matches at 8 bases. Germline V gene lookup returns CDR1 SGDLS and CDR2 YYNGEE. This CDR3 is built from 15 residues. V gave up 4 bases and J gave up 8 bases; unmatched junction bases: 11. This CDR3 reads CASSTIAGPKDEQFF. The CDR3 DNA sequence: TGTGCCAGCAGCACCATAGCGGGGCCAAAGGATGAGCAGTTCTTC. Full variable domain (remainder filled in from reference TRBV9 and TRBJ2-1): DSGVTQTPKHLITATGQRVTLRCSPRSGDLSVYWYQQSLDQGLQFLIQYYNGEERAKGNILERFSAQQFPDLHSELNLSSLELGDSALYFCASSTIAGPKDEQFFGPGTRLTVL.

This clonotype has just a few counts. The V gene is TRBV9, the J gene TRBJ1-2, with 9 bases aligning to TRBD1. The CDR3 runs to 17 residues. The germline V gene has CDR1 SGDLS and CDR2 YYNGEE. J was trimmed by 0 bases and V by 4 bases; bases with no gene match: 10. The CDR3 bases are TGTGCCAGCAGCCCCAGCACCGGGACAGGGTCTAACTATGGCTACACCTTC. Translated, it gives CASSPSTGTGSNYGYTF. Full variable domain (outside the CDR3, taken from reference TRBV9 and TRBJ1-2): DSGVTQTPKHLITATGQRVTLRCSPRSGDLSVYWYQQSLDQGLQFLIQYYNGEERAKGNILERFSAQQFPDLHSELNLSSLELGDSALYFCASSPSTGTGSNYGYTFGSGTRLTVV.

The sample holds a few counts of this clonotype. The chain uses TRBV9 and TRBJ2-3, with 8 nucleotides matching TRBD1. The CDR3 consists of 16 residues. The V gene's germline CDR1 is SGDLS and CDR2 YYNGEE. The trim removed 3 bases at V and 0 bases at J, leaving 6 bases unmatched. The CDR3 DNA is TGTGCCAGCAGCGAGATGGACAGGGCCAGCACAGATACGCAGTATTTT. Translating it yields CASSEMDRASTDTQYF. Based on the CDR3 plus reference TRBV9 and TRBJ2-3, the full variable domain is DSGVTQTPKHLITATGQRVTLRCSPRSGDLSVYWYQQSLDQGLQFLIQYYNGEERAKGNILERFSAQQFPDLHSELNLSSLELGDSALYFCASSEMDRASTDTQYFGPGTRLTVL.

CDR3 in amino acids: CASSQRQGSEAFF. The CDR3 DNA sequence: TGTGCCAGCAGCCAACGACAGGGGTCTGAAGCTTTCTTT. The V and J genes are TRBV7-2 and TRBJ1-1, with 8 positions matching TRBD1. Germline loops: CDR1 SGHTA, CDR2 FQGNSA. The CDR3 covers 13 residues. With 5 bases clipped from V and 6 bases from J, the junction kept 5 bases outside the gene matches.

The chain has TRBV20-1 and TRBJ1-2; D is ambiguous. V lost 5 bases and J 8 bases, leaving 18 bases between the germline ends. Germline V gene sequence: CDR1 DFQATT, CDR2 SNEGSKA (reference sequence). There are 13 residues in the CDR3. The CDR3 loop reads CSAPDAPRPGYTF. In nucleotides, the CDR3 is TGCAGTGCTCCGGATGCCCCCAGACCAGGCTACACCTTC.

This clonotype was observed a single time. The CDR3 sequence is CASSLDDFYNEQFF. DNA of the CDR3: TGTGCCAGCAGCTTAGATGATTTTTACAATGAGCAGTTCTTC. The chain couples TRBV7-8 to TRBJ2-1; D remains unclear. Looked up from germline, CDR1 is SGHVS and CDR2 is FQNEAQ. The V and J ends lost 1 base and 4 bases respectively, with 8 bases between them. This CDR3 has 14 residues.

This clonotype was found once. The chain recombines TRBV5-1 with TRBJ2-1; 11 bases line up with TRBD2. Germline loops: CDR1 SGHRS, CDR2 YFSETQ. The V segment lost 4 bases and the J segment 9 bases; nucleotides outside the gene matches: 9. CDR3 length equals 15 residues. The DNA for the CDR3 is TGCGCCAGCAGCCCGAGGGCTAGCGGGGGGCCTGAGCAGTTCTTC. Its translation: CASSPRASGGPEQFF.

The rearrangement uses TRBV18 and TRBJ2-6, with TRBD1 matching over 8 bases. The germline CDR1 and CDR2 sequences are KGHSH and LQKENI. V shed 3 bases, J shed 0 bases, and the junction held 7 bases outside the gene matches. The CDR3 runs 18 residues. The CDR3 DNA follows: TGTGCCAGCTCACCCTCGGGCAGGGGGCTCTCTGGGGCCAACGTCCTGACTTTC. This sequence encodes CASSPSGRGLSGANVLTF.

The chain joins TRBV21-1 to TRBJ2-1; the DNA was not used to check the table's D call, TRBD1. TRBV21-1 constitutes a pseudogene. The CDR3 is made up of 14 amino acids. The CDR3 sequence: CASSIRDRVYEQFF. CDR3 coding DNA: TGTGCCAGCAGCATAAGGGACAGGGTCTATGAGCAGTTCTTC.

The rearrangement joins TRBV12-3 or TRBV12-4 to TRBJ1-6, with 9 bases aligning to TRBD1. Trimming took 5 bases from V and 9 from J; bases not matched to a gene: 8. The CDR3 sequence is 15 residues long. Here the CDR3 reads CASSPNDRGVSPLHF. In DNA, the CDR3 is TGTGCCAGCAGTCCTAACGACAGGGGGGTTTCACCCCTCCACTTT.

The rearrangement joins TRBV29-1 to TRBJ1-5; 7 bases are a match to TRBD1. This CDR3 comprises 14 residues. Unmatched junction bases numbered 5, after V lost 4 bases and J lost 2 bases. Germline CDR1 and CDR2: SQVTM and ANQGSEA. This CDR3 reads CSVVGQGGNQPQHF. The DNA of the CDR3 is TGCAGCGTTGTTGGGCAGGGGGGCAATCAGCCCCAGCATTTT.

In regard to this clonotype: A junction end diverges from the germline sequence, so it may reflect a read error. CDR3 loop: CASSSSATGSCEQYF. In DNA, the CDR3 is TGCGCCAGCAGTTCATCCGCGACAGGTTCCTGCGAGCAGTACTTC. The chain links TRBV5-1 to TRBJ2-5, with D perhaps matching TRBD1 (6 bases). The DNA end favors TRBJ2-7, so the J call may be wrong. The germline V gene encodes CDR1 SGHRS and CDR2 YFSETQ. The CDR3 extends over 15 amino acids.

This clonotype was seen only a few times. The chain is built from TRBV10-3 and TRBJ2-3; D is undetermined. The V gene's germline CDR1 is ENHRY and CDR2 SYGVKD. With 3 bases removed from V and 2 bases from J, the gap between germline ends came to 9 bases. This CDR3 comprises 14 residues. CDR3 coding DNA: TGTGCCATCAGTGATGGTACCTCCACAGATACGCAGTATTTT. Translating gives CAISDGTSTDTQYF.

The chain is built from TRBV13 and TRBJ2-7, with a weak D call TRBD2 (6 bases). V lost 5 bases and J lost 5, with 16 bases in between. The CDR3 has 14 amino acids. Germline V gene data show CDR1 as PRHDT and CDR2 as FYEKMQ (reference sequence). The chain's CDR3 is CASSPTYLAHEQYF. CDR3 sequence (DNA): TGTGCCAGCAGCCCGACCTACCTAGCGCACGAGCAGTACTTC.